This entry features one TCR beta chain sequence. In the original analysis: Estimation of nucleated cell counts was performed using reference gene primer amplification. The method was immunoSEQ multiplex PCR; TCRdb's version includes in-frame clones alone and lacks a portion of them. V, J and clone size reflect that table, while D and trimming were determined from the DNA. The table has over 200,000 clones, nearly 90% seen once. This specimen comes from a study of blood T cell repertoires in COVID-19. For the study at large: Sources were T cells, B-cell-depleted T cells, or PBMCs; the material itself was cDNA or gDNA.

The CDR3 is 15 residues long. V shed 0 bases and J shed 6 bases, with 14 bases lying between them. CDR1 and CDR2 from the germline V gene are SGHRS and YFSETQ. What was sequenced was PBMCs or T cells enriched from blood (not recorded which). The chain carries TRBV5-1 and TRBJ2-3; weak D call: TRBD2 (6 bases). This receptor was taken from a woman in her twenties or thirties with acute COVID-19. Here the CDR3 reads CASSLEASAGDTQYF. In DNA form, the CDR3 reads TGCGCCAGCAGCTTGGAGGCTAGCGCAGGGGATACGCAGTATTTT.